A selection of T cell receptor beta chains follows, all from one sample in a study of OX40 agonist ivuxolimab in advanced cancers. Here immunoSEQ multiplex PCR was the method, and the copy in TCRdb shows in-frame clones only, minus some. The sample comprises more than 50,000 clones, about four fifths of which are singletons, and approximately 1.2% rests with the top ten. The material was CD4+ or CD8+ T cells sorted from blood, obtained in a trial of the OX40 agonist ivuxolimab. These receptors were collected from an adult with an advanced solid tumor such as melanoma, head and neck, liver or kidney cancer. CDR3s include the opening cysteine and the closing phenylalanine or tryptophan. D genes are given only for firm matches. Clone size, where shown, is once, few, many, or a class for clones that have expanded.

TRBJ1-1	NA	15	NA	TRBV10-2	TGCGCCAGCAGTGAGTTTGGCAGGACGAACACTGAAGCTTTCTTT	CASSEFGRTNTEAFF
TRBJ2-7	TRBD2	15	NA	TRBV11-2	TGTGCCAGCAGCTTAGTGAGCGGGAGCTCCTACGAGCAGTACTTC	CASSLVSGSSYEQYF
TRBJ2-7	NA	13	NA	TRBV6-1	TGTGCCAGTAACCGGGCCGACGGGAACGAGCAGTACTTC	CASNRADGNEQYF
TRBJ2-7	NA	12	NA	TRBV6-6	TGTGCCAGCACCCGGAACCACTACGAGCAGTACTTC	CASTRNHYEQYF
TRBJ2-1	NA	15	NA	TRBV7-2	TGTGCCAGCAGCCCCAACGGCCAGGATCACAATGAGCAGTTCTTC	CASSPNGQDHNEQFF
TRBJ1-6	NA	12	few	TRBV19	TGTGCCAGTAGTATTCAGGATTCACCCCTCCACTTT	CASSIQDSPLHF
TRBJ1-6	NA	16	NA	TRBV19	TGTGCCAGTAGTATACTCCCAATGGCAGGGCATTCACCCCTCCACTTT	CASSILPMAGHSPLHF
TRBJ2-5	TRBD1	15	NA	TRBV14	TGTGCCAGCAGCCAAGACGGCAGGGGGCCAGAGACCCAGTACTTC	CASSQDGRGPETQYF
TRBJ1-2	NA	15	NA	TRBV5-6	TGTGCCAGCAGCTTGCTCGCTGGACCTAACTATGGCTACACCTTC	CASSLLAGPNYGYTF
TRBJ2-4	NA	12	NA	TRBV7-9	TGTGCCAGCAGTGGAGGCGGGGTAGTCCTGTACTTC	CASSGGGVVLYF
TRBJ2-7	NA	17	NA	TRBV15	TGTGCCACCAGCAGAGATCTTCGGCGTTCGATCTCCTACGAGCAGTACTTC	CATSRDLRRSISYEQYF
TRBJ1-6	NA	15	few	TRBV7-8	TGTGCCAGCAGCTTAGGACCCCAGGGGTACTCACCCCTCCACTTT	CASSLGPQGYSPLHF
TRBJ1-2	NA	15	once	TRBV4-2	TGTGCCAGCAGCCAAGATCGGGGGGCGCGGTATGGCTACACCTTC	CASSQDRGARYGYTF
TRBJ2-1	TRBD2	15	few	TRBV5-4	TGTGCCAGCAGCTTGGACCTAGCGGGAGCTAATGAGCAGTTCTTC	CASSLDLAGANEQFF
TRBJ2-3	TRBD2	16	few	TRBV30	TGTGCCTGGAGCCCCGCCCGTGCGGGGGGCAAAGATACGCAGTATTTT	CAWSPARAGGKDTQYF
TRBJ1-2	NA	16	few	TRBV5-5	TGTGCCAGCAGCTTGGGGTTCTGGCAGGGAATCGGTGGCTACACCTTC	CASSLGFWQGIGGYTF
TRBJ2-1	NA	11	few	TRBV5-1	TGCGCCAGCAGCTTGCTTCGTGAGCAGTTCTTC	CASSLLREQFF
TRBJ2-7	NA	14	NA	TRBV5-1	TGCGCCAGCAGCGCCCGGGACGTAGCCTACGAGCAGTACTTC	CASSARDVAYEQYF
TRBJ2-7	TRBD1	15	few	TRBV5-5	TGTGCCAGCAGCTGGGGGGGACAGGGATTCTACGAGCAGTACTTC	CASSWGGQGFYEQYF
TRBJ2-1	NA	15	NA	TRBV7-3	TGTGCCAGCAGCTTAGATGTGACTAGCAGGGGTGAGCAGTTCTTC	CASSLDVTSRGEQFF
TRBJ1-2	NA	14	NA	TRBV19	TGTGCCAGTAGTATACAGACAGCGAACTATGGCTACACCTTC	CASSIQTANYGYTF
TRBJ2-7	TRBD2	18	NA	TRBV19	TGTGCCAGTAGTATCGGCGTGCTAGCGGATGCAATCCCCTACGAGCAGTACTTC	CASSIGVLADAIPYEQYF
TRBJ1-1	NA	13	NA	TRBV5-1	TGCGCCAGCAGCTTGGTTCAGGGGATGATAACTTTCTTT	CASSLVQGMITFF
TRBJ1-2	TRBD1	17	NA	TRBV30	TGTGCCTGGAGCGCCAGGGACAGGGGTCATAGTAACTATGGCTACACCTTC	CAWSARDRGHSNYGYTF
TRBJ2-2	TRBD2	16	NA	TRBV5-4	TGTGCCAGCAGCTTGGGTCTGGCGGGAGTAAGCGGGGAGCTGTTTTTT	CASSLGLAGVSGELFF
TRBJ1-6	NA	17	NA	TRBV5-1	TGCGCCAGCAGCTTGGGACAGCGAAGCTCCTATAATTCACCCCTCCACTTT	CASSLGQRSSYNSPLHF
TRBJ1-2	NA	12	NA	TRBV10-2	TGCGCCACCTCGGGGGACAAGCATGGCTACACCTTC	CATSGDKHGYTF
TRBJ2-1	NA	17	NA	TRBV6-1	TGTGCCAGCAGTGGGGACGGATCTGTTTTGGGTTTGAATGAGCAGTTCTTC	CASSGDGSVLGLNEQFF
TRBJ1-1	NA	13	NA	TRBV6-1	TGTGCCAGCAGTCGGGGGGCTAGCACTGAAGCTTTCTTT	CASSRGASTEAFF
TRBJ1-2	TRBD1	14	NA	TRBV6-5	TGTGCCAGCAGACCACGACAGGGGTCCTATGGCTACACCTTC	CASRPRQGSYGYTF
TRBJ1-6	NA	13	NA	TRBV11-3	TGTGCCAGCAGCTTAGACGGCCTTTCACCCCTCCACTTT	CASSLDGLSPLHF
TRBJ1-1	NA	16	NA	TRBV7-8	TGTGCCAGCAGCTTAACGAGAGGCGCCTCGAACACTGAAGCTTTCTTT	CASSLTRGASNTEAFF
TRBJ1-2	NA	14	NA	TRBV6-6	TGTGCCAGCAGTTATGAGAGGGAGGGCTATGGCTACACCTTC	CASSYEREGYGYTF
TRBJ1-1	NA	14	NA	TRBV7-3	TGTGCCAGCAGCTTAATAGGGGAGAACACTGAAGCTTTCTTT	CASSLIGENTEAFF
TRBJ1-1	NA	15	NA	TRBV15	TGTGCCACCAGCAGAGACCCTCGGTTTTCCAATGAAGCTTTCTTT	CATSRDPRFSNEAFF
TRBJ2-1	TRBD2	16	NA	TRBV2	TGTGCCAGCAGCGCCCGTTGGGCGGGGGGGTACAATGAGCAGTTCTTC	CASSARWAGGYNEQFF
TRBJ2-7	NA	11	NA	TRBV20-1	TGCAGTGCCTCCACAGGCTACGAGCAGTACTTC	CSASTGYEQYF
TRBJ1-5	TRBD1	15	NA	TRBV6-6	TGTGCCAGCAGGCGGGACAGGGGAACGGATCAGCCCCAGCATTTT	CASRRDRGTDQPQHF
TRBJ1-4	NA	13	NA	TRBV2	TGTGCCAGCCTTTTTGGCACCCCTGAAAAACTGTTTTTT	CASLFGTPEKLFF
TRBJ1-1	NA	11	NA	TRBV6-5	TGTGCCAGTACAGGGAACACTGAAGCTTTCTTT	CASTGNTEAFF
TRBJ1-4	TRBD1	15	NA	TRBV6-6	TGTGCCAGCAGTACGCACGGGACAGGGTATGAAAAACTGTTTTTT	CASSTHGTGYEKLFF